This T cell receptor beta chain came from a study of T cell changes during pregnancy in multiple sclerosis. Produced via immunoSEQ multiplex PCR; TCRdb's table is partial and in-frame only. Of under 60,000 clones in the sample, 94% were seen once. CDR1 is SGHDN and CDR2 is FVKESK in the germline V gene. The V and J ends lost 1 base and 4 bases respectively, with 11 bases between them. The CDR3 runs to 15 residues. The V call is TRBV14, the J call TRBJ2-1; D may be TRBD1 (6 bases). This TCR was sampled from a female donor with multiple sclerosis, enrolled in a pregnancy study. Sample: CD4+ T cells from peripheral blood mononuclear cells, taken in the third trimester of pregnancy. This CDR3 reads CASSQAAGVYNEQFF. In DNA form, the CDR3 reads TGTGCCAGCAGCCAAGCAGCAGGGGTATACAATGAGCAGTTCTTC.